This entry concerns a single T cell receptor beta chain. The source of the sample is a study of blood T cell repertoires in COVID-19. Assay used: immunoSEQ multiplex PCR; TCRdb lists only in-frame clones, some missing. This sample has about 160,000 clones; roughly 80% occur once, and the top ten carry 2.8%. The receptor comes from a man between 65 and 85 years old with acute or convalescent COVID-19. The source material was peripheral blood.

CDR3 in amino acids: CASSTQGAANSPLHF. CDR3 bases: TGCGCCAGCAGTACGCAGGGGGCAGCAAATTCACCCCTCCACTTT. The J gene is TRBJ1-6, the V gene TRBV5-1; 8 bases fit TRBD1. The CDR3 loop spans 15 amino acids. Germline loops: CDR1 SGHRS, CDR2 YFSETQ. The V segment lost 5 bases and the J segment 7 bases; nucleotides outside the gene matches: 8.